This T cell receptor beta chain derives from a study of regulatory T cells in long-lasting Graves disease (dated by TCRdb to the early 2020s). Describing the broader study: In the newly diagnosed Graves' disease group, patients had been taking antithyroid drugs for less than 3 months. This study used TCR sequencing and RNA sequencing of peripheral blood to compare persistent Graves' disease patients against newly diagnosed Graves' disease patients. The study took place in China and was registered as a clinical trial. A total of around 35 samples were covered by TCR sequencing, comprising around 13 persistent and about 20 newly diagnosed Graves' disease patients.

CDR1 and CDR2, per the germline V gene, are SGHTA and FQGNSA. The CDR3 goes from the cysteine to the phenylalanine over 16 residues. The entry retains the CDR3 DNA only, 48 bases that are in frame from base 1. Unmatched junction bases come to 6, with V trimmed by 0 bases and J by 4 bases. The sample holds a few counts of this clonotype. What this receptor recognizes is not known. The sample holds no much larger clone one base away, and base qualities are not on file. The protocol used for the library was multiplex PCR. Instrument used: Illumina HiSeq 4000. To build TCR beta libraries, CDR3 regions were amplified by Arm-PCR using iRepertoire HTBI primers. Gel purification was performed on PCR products prior to sequencing. As for the original processing: Gene usage analysis of CDR3 amino acid clonotypes relied on the 55 to 80 TRBV and around 13 TRBJ segments identified across samples. COPE and FqMerger were used to merge the filtered high-quality paired reads into contigs. BLAST was used to align contigs to the IMGT TRBV, TRBD and TRBJ reference genes, and CDR3 was defined following IMGT. Clonotypes above 0.1% frequency were classified as highly expanded clones. Repertoire diversity was measured by Shannon entropy, and V-J evenness by the Gini coefficient. A clonotype was considered public if more than one individual shared it. TCRdb passed the public sequencing reads through fastp at Q25 and MiXCR, retaining productive beta sequences. Each CDR3 protein appears once, grouped with its most common genes and DNA. The V and J calls and clone size come from TCRdb's table, not from the authors' own analysis. This sample comprises some 600,000 distinct CDR3 sequences, about 16% of them detected only once. The ten largest clones capture about 12% of the sample.

The time point label corresponds to: newly diagnosed GD, antithyroid drugs for less than 3 months. For both TCR sequencing and RNA sequencing, RNA was extracted from PBMCs using TRIzol. Graves' disease was diagnosed according to American Thyroid Association guidelines. The patients came from an endocrinology department in Xi'an, China. Each patient gave about 10 milliliters of peripheral blood, collected in an EDTA anticoagulant tube. PBMCs were isolated by Ficoll Paque Plus density gradient separation without further T cell sorting. An Agilent 2100 Bioanalyzer and agarose gel were used to check RNA quality, and a NanoDrop 2000 was used to measure RNA concentration. Points the paper makes about the study in general: A larger number of public clonotypes was shared among persistent patients (fewer than 3,000) than among newly diagnosed patients (roughly 1,000). The authors acknowledged the small sample size as a limitation that may reduce accuracy. Only the TCR beta chain was sequenced and analyzed. Compared with newly diagnosed patients, patients with persistent Graves' disease had lower TCR Shannon entropy and fewer highly expanded clones, which suggests clonal expansion. Only peripheral blood was studied, because thyroid tissue, the primary lesion, was inaccessible. Preferential use of TRBV28, TRBJ1-2 and TRBJ2-5 was observed in persistent disease, whereas TRBV20-1 and TRBJ2-1 were favored in newly diagnosed disease.

The same sample was also studied in work on T cells in Graves' hyperthyroidism and ophthalmopathy. Per the second study: A patient counted as having stable Graves' hyperthyroidism if no progression to ophthalmopathy occurred over 18 months of follow-up. Hyperthyroidism patients were newly diagnosed, had a disease duration of under 2 months, and were aged 18 to 65 years. Patients with uncontrolled infections, other autoimmune diseases, pregnancy or lactation were excluded. Diagnoses were established on the basis of clinical symptoms, serum thyroxine and TRAb, thyroid ultrasound, and orbital computed tomography. The first round of RT-PCR for the TCR CDR3 was performed with the HTBI primer set and the Qiagen OneStep RT-PCR kit. Most expanded thyroid clonotypes (frequency above 0.001) were also detected in blood, a finding suggesting that blood repertoires may reflect thyroid immune responses. A model built on a 13 V-J signature distinguished ophthalmopathy from stable hyperthyroidism, reaching about 88% sensitivity and around 81% specificity in cross-validation and 80%/75% in testing. In validation, the model predicted progression to ophthalmopathy a median of around 6.5 months before onset, with over 55% sensitivity and 72.22% specificity. To identify distinguishing TCR V-J signatures, a discovery cohort of 90 to 100 patients was used, comprising 43 with Graves' ophthalmopathy and some 60 with stable Graves' hyperthyroidism. Whether ophthalmopathy could be predicted prospectively was tested in an independent validation cohort made up of fewer than 20 hyperthyroidism patients plus 17 patients who later progressed to ophthalmopathy. For training and testing, the roughly 93 patients in the discovery cohort were randomly divided in a 7:3 ratio. In roughly six Graves' hyperthyroidism patients, the study also compared T-cell repertoires from thyroid tissue with T-cell repertoires from blood. Following sampling, methimazole starting at 30 mg daily was given to hyperthyroidism patients, and high-dose intravenous methylprednisolone was given to ophthalmopathy patients. The libraries were constructed in a second round of multiplex PCR and then size-selected and purified. Paired-end sequencing of the libraries was performed with 100 bp reads on an Illumina HiSeq2000. Raw data were processed with SOAPnuke, discarding reads with adapters, uncalled bases, mean Phred below 15, or no exact constant-primer or identifier match. COPE v1.2.5 was used to merge high-quality paired reads, and clonotypes were defined as unique nucleotide sequences. MiTCR v1.1 was used to align the clonotypes against IMGT TRBV, TRBD and TRBJ reference segments. Analysis was restricted to V-J combinations with a frequency above 0.0001, which covered 99% to 99.2% of repertoires. A TCS score was defined as the ratio between F50 (clonal expansion) and ExV (chaos), using BLOSUM62-based TCRdist between CDR3 peptides within each V-J. Welch's t-statistics and random forest reduced approximately 520 V-J features to about 12, which were used in a naive Bayes classifier (R e1071). Sample size was not statistically predetermined, and blinding of investigators to group allocation was not performed. TCR Vbeta CDR3 sequencing of roughly 140 peripheral blood samples (under 45 ophthalmopathy, 75 or so hyperthyroidism and approximately 17 progressor patients) is reported in the paper.

Sequenced here: peripheral blood mononuclear cells (PBMCs), sampled at new diagnosis, from a patient treated with antithyroid drugs. The sequence was obtained from a man aged 18 to 30 with Graves disease. Donor details come from another sample of the same person, matched by shared clones. The chain uses TRBV7-2 and TRBJ2-1, with TRBD2 identical over 7 junction bases. The CDR3 in this case is CASSLAGGSRYNEQFF. The DNA reads as follows: TGTGCCAGCAGCTTAGCCGGCGGGAGCCGATACAATGAGCAGTTCTTC.